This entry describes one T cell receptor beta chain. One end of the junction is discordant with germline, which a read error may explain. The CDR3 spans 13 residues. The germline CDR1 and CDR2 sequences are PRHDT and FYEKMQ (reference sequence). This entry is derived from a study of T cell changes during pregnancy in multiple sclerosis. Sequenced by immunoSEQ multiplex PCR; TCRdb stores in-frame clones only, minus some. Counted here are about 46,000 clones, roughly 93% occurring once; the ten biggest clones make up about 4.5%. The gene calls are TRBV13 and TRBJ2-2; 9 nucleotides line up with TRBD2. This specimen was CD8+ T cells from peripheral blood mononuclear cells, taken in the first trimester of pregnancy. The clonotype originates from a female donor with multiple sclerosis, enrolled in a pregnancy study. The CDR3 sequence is CATSGGSAGELFF. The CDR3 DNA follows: TGTGCCACCAGCGGGGGGTCTGCCGGGGAGCTGTTTTTT.